The 4 T cell receptor beta chains below come from one sample, sequenced in a study of cytomegalovirus exposure and HLA in healthy donors. 13 Jbeta primers and 60 Vbeta primers were used for the PCR. TCRdb keeps only in-frame clones here, not all; method: immunoSEQ multiplex PCR. This table has about 140,000 clones, approximately 80% appearing once. Source material: PBMCs. The receptors were sampled from a man aged 45-60 years in good health and CMV-seronegative.

The V gene is TRBV6-1, the J gene TRBJ1-2; 9 nucleotides match TRBD1. This CDR3 comprises 14 residues. Trimming at V came to 6 bases and at J to 5 bases, leaving 7 bases not matched to a gene. Germline V gene data show CDR1 as MNHNS and CDR2 as SASEGT. CDR3 residues: CASRSTGGQYGYTF. In DNA form, the CDR3 reads TGTGCCAGCAGGAGCACAGGGGGCCAATATGGCTACACCTTC.

The chain carries TRBV5-1 and TRBJ2-2; maybe TRBD2 (6 bases). The V end lost 4 bases, the J end lost 4 bases, and 8 bases lay between the germline ends. The CDR3 consists of 13 residues. Germline V CDR1 and CDR2: SGHRS, YFSETQ. The CDR3, as DNA: TGCGCCAGCAGCGGGGGGAGCACCGGGGAGCTGTTTTTT. It yields the protein CASSGGSTGELFF.

This sequence joins TRBV14 and TRBJ1-1; D is uncertain. Germline loops: CDR1 SGHDN, CDR2 FVKESK. V was cut by 1 base and J by 0 bases, with 6 bases left in between. The CDR3 is 14 residues long. Here the CDR3 DNA reads TGTGCCAGCAGCCAAGTATCGTTGAACACTGAAGCTTTCTTT. Encoded protein: CASSQVSLNTEAFF.

The rearrangement joins TRBV18 to TRBJ1-2; 7 bases are a match to TRBD1. Germline V gives CDR1 KGHSH, CDR2 LQKENI. The CDR3 covers 15 residues. Losses at the gene ends were 1 base for V and 3 bases for J; bases not matched to a gene: 5. The CDR3 here is CASSPLSQGDYGYTF. In DNA form, the CDR3 reads TGTGCCAGCTCACCACTAAGTCAGGGGGACTATGGCTACACCTTC.